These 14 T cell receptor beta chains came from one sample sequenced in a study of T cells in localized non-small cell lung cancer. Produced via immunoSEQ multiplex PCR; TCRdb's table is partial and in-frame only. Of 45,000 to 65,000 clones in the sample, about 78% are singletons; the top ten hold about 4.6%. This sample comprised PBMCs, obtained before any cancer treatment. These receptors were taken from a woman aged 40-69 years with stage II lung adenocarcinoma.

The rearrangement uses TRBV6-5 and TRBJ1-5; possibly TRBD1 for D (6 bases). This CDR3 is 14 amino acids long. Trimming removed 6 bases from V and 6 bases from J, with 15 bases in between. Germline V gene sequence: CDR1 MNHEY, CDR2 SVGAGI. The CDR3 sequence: CASRGTGFAQPQHF. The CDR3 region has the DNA TGTGCCAGCAGGGGAACAGGGTTTGCTCAGCCCCAGCATTTT.

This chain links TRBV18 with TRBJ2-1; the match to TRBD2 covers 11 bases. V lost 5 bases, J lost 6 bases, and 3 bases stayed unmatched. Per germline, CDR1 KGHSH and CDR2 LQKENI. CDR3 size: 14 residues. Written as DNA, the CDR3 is TGTGCCAGCTCAGTAGCGGGGGGGCGCAATGAGCAGTTCTTC. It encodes CASSVAGGRNEQFF. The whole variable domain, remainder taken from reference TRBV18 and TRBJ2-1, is NAGVMQNPRHLVRRRGQEARLRCSPMKGHSHVYWYRQLPEEGLKFMVYLQKENIIDESGMPKERFSAEFPKEGPSILRIQQVVRGDSAAYFCASSVAGGRNEQFFGPGTRLTVL.

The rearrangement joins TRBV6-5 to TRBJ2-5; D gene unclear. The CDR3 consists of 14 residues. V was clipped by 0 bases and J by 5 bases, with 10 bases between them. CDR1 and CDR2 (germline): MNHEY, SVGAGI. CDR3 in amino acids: CASSYSNSQETQYF. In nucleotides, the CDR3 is TGTGCCAGCAGTTACTCGAACAGTCAGGAGACCCAGTACTTC.

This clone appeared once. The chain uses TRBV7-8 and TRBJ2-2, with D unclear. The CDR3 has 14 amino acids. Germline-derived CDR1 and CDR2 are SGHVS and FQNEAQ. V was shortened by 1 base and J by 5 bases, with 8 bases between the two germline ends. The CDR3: CASSLGALTGELFF. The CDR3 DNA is TGTGCCAGCAGCTTAGGGGCCCTAACCGGGGAGCTGTTTTTT.

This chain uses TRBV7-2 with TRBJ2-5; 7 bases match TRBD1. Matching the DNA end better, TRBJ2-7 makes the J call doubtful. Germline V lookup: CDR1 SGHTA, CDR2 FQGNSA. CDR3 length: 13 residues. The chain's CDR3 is CASSEGQSYEQYF. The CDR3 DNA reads TGTGCCAGCAGCGAGGGACAGAGCTACGAGCAGTACTTC.

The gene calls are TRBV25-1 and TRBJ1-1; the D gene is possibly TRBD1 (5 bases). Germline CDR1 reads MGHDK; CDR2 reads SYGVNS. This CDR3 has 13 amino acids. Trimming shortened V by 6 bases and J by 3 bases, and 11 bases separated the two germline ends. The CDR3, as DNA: TGTGCCAGCAGCCCGTGGGGGGACACTGAAGCTTTCTTT. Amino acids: CASSPWGDTEAFF.

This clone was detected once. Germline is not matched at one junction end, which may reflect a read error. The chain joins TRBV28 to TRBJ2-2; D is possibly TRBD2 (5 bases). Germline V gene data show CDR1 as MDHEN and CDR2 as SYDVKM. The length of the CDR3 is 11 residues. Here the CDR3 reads CASTGSRGAVF. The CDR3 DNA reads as TGTGCCAGCACGGGGTCCCGGGGAGCTGTTTTT.

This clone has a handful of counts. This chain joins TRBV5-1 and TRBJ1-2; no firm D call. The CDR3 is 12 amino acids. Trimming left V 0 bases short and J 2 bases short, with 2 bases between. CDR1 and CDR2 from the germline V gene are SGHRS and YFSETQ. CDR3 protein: CASSLGNYGYTF. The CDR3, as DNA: TGCGCCAGCAGCTTGGGGAACTATGGCTACACCTTC.

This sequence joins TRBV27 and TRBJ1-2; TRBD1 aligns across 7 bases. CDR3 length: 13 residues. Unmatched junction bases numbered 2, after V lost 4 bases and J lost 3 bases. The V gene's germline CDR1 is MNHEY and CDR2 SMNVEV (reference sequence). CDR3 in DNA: TGTGCCAGCAGTTCCGGGACAGACTATGGCTACACCTTC. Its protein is CASSSGTDYGYTF.

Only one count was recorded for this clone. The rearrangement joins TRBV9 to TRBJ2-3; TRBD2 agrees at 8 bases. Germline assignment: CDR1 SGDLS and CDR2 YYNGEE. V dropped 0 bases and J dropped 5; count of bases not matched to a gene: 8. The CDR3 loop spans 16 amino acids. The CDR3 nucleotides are TGTGCCAGCAGCGTAGGGGGGGTAGCGGGGCGAGATACGCAGTATTTT. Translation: CASSVGGVAGRDTQYF.

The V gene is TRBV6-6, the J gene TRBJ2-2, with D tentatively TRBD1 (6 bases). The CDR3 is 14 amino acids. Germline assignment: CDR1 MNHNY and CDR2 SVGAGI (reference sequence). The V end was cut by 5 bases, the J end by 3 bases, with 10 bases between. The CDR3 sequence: CASSPTGHTGELFF. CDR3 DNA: TGTGCCAGCAGTCCCACAGGGCACACCGGGGAGCTGTTTTTT.

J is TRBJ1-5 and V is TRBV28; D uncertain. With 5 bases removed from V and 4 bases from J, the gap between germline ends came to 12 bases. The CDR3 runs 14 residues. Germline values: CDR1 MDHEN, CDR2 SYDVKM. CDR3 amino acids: CASSIRLGNQPQHF. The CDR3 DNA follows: TGTGCCAGCAGTATCCGTCTGGGAAATCAGCCCCAGCATTTT.

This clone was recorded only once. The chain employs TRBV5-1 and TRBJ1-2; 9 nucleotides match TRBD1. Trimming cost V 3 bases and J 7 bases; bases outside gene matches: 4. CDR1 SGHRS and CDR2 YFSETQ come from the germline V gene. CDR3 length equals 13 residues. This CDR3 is CASSWGQGAGYTF. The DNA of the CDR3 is TGCGCCAGCAGCTGGGGACAGGGAGCTGGCTACACCTTC.

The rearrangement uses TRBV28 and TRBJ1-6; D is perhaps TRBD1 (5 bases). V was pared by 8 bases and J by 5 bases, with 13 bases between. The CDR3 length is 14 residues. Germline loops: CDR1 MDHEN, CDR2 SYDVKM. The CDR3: CASRRGTNNSPLHF. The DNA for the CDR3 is TGTGCCAGCCGGCGAGGGACGAATAATTCACCCCTCCACTTT.